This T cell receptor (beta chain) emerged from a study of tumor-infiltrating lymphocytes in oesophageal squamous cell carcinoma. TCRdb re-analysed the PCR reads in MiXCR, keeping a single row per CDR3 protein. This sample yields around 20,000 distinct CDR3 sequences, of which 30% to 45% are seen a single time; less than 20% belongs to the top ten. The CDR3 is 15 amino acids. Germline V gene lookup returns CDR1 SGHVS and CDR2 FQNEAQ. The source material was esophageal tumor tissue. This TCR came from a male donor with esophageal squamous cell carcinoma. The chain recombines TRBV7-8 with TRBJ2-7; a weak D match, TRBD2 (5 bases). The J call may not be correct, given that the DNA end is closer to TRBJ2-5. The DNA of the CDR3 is TGTGCCAGCAGGAAAACTCGAGACTATTATGAGACCCAGTACTTC. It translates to CASRKTRDYYETQYF.